This record looks at one TCR beta chain sequence and its context. Its antigen is undetermined. The CDR3 is made up of 15 amino acids. Germline V gene lookup returns CDR1 SGHTA and CDR2 FQGTGA. V was trimmed by 2 bases and J by 4 bases, leaving 13 bases between them. Assay: immunoSEQ multiplex PCR; the TCRdb copy retains only in-frame clones and omits some. The sample lists about 130,000 clones; approximately 88% were seen once. These data come from a study of T cell responses to AZD1222 COVID-19 vaccine. Study observations and caveats: Only 5 to 7 AZD1222 recipients tested seropositive at baseline. Regions 160-218 and 743-854 dominated among vaccine-associated CD4 TCRs spanning spike.

The clonotype originates from an adult in good health. Sample: peripheral blood, taken on day 0 of AZD1222 vaccination. The V gene is TRBV7-3, the J gene TRBJ2-3, with D possibly matching TRBD2 (7 bases). The CDR3 DNA sequence: TGTGCCAGCAGCTTAGGGGGGGCTAACGCAGATACGCAGTATTTT. This sequence encodes CASSLGGANADTQYF. Full variable domain (remainder filled in from reference TRBV7-3 and TRBJ2-3): GAGVSQTPSNKVTEKGKYVELRCDPISGHTALYWYRQSLGQGPEFLIYFQGTGAADDSGLPNDRFFAVRPEGSVSTLKIQRTERGDSAVYLCASSLGGANADTQYFGPGTRLTVL.